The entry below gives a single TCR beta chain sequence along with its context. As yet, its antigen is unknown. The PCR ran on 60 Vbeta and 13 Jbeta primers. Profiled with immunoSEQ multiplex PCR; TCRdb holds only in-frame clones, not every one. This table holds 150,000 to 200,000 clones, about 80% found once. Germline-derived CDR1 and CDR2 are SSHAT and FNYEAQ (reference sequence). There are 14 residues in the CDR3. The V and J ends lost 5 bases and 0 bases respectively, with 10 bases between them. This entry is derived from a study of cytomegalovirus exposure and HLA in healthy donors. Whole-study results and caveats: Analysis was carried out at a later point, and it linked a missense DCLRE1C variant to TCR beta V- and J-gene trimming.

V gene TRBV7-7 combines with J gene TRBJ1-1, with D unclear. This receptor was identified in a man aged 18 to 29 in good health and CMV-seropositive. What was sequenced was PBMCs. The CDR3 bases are TGTGCCAGCAGCCCAGCCGGGATGAACACTGAAGCTTTCTTT. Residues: CASSPAGMNTEAFF.